The rows below give T cell receptor beta chains drawn from one sample of a study of post-analysis software for immune sequencing data. MiXCR, run by TCRdb on the PCR reads, gives a single entry per CDR3 protein. The profile covers 800,000 to 950,000 distinct CDR3 sequences, with roughly 50% appearing a single time and over 4% taken by the ten largest. Sequencing was performed on blood. All receptors come from a girl aged 10-17 years with multiple sclerosis. Each CDR3 is given with its conserved first and last residue. D genes are given only for firm matches. Clone sizes are given selectively: once, few, many, or a class where the clone is expanded.

TRBV10-2	TRBJ2-1	NA	NA	TGCGCCAGCAGTGGCGACATTTGGCGCACCAATGAGCAGTTCTTC	CASSGDIWRTNEQFF
TRBV6-4	TRBJ2-3	NA	TRBD2	TGTGCCAGCAGCGCGACTAGCGGGGGAGCAGATACGCAGTATTTT	CASSATSGGADTQYF
TRBV20-1	TRBJ2-2	NA	NA	TGCAGTGCCAGGGGTCTCTCCAACACCGGGGAGCTGTTTTTT	CSARGLSNTGELFF
TRBV13	TRBJ2-2	NA	TRBD2	TGTGCCAGCAGCTCGGAGCGGGGTGTCACCGGGGAGCTGTTTTTT	CASSSERGVTGELFF
TRBV14	TRBJ2-5	few	NA	TGTGCCAGCAGCCCCCTCGGCAGATTCCCGTACCAAGAGACCCAGTACTTC	CASSPLGRFPYQETQYF
TRBV5-6	TRBJ2-1	NA	TRBD2	TGTGCCAGCAGCCCTCGACTAGCGGGGCGCCTCAATGAGCAGTTCTTC	CASSPRLAGRLNEQFF
TRBV29-1	TRBJ1-2	NA	TRBD1	TGCAGCGTTGAAGGCAGGGGGCAGAGCTATGGCTACACCTTC	CSVEGRGQSYGYTF
TRBV7-8	TRBJ1-2	once	NA	TGTGCCAGCAGCCCCGGCACATCCGGCTATGGCTACACCTTC	CASSPGTSGYGYTF
TRBV7-3	TRBJ1-1	NA	NA	TGTGCCAGCAGCCAGACTCGGTACACTGAAGCTTTCTTT	CASSQTRYTEAFF
TRBV7-3	TRBJ2-1	NA	TRBD2	TGTGCCAGCAGCTCTAGAAGCGGGAGGGCCGGGAATGAGCAGTTCTTC	CASSSRSGRAGNEQFF
TRBV7-8	TRBJ1-6	NA	TRBD1	TGTGCCAGCAGCTTTTACCGGGCAGGGGGTAATTCACCCCTCCACTTT	CASSFYRAGGNSPLHF
TRBV20-1	TRBJ1-6	NA	NA	TGCAGTGCTAGAGGGCTGGCTAGCTCCTATAATTCACCCCTCCACTTT	CSARGLASSYNSPLHF
TRBV15	TRBJ2-1	NA	NA	TGTGCCACCAGCAGAGAGCAGAAGGCCGTATCTGAGCAGTTCTTC	CATSREQKAVSEQFF
TRBV20-1	TRBJ2-5	NA	NA	TGCAGTGCTAGAGTTGGGCTCCCAGAAGAGACCCAGTACTTC	CSARVGLPEETQYF
TRBV29-1	TRBJ2-1	NA	TRBD2	TGCAGCGCCTTTAGCGGGGGCCAGCAGTTCTTC	CSAFSGGQQFF
TRBV4-1	TRBJ2-1	NA	TRBD1	TGCGCCAGCAGCCAAACAGGGGTCCAGTTCTTC	CASSQTGVQFF
TRBV15	TRBJ2-3	NA	NA	TGTGCCACCAGCAGAGGTACAATCACAGATACGCAGTATTTT	CATSRGTITDTQYF
TRBV20-1	TRBJ2-5	NA	TRBD2	TGCAGTGCTAGAGATGGCCTAGCGGGGCCCCAAGAGACCCAGTACTTC	CSARDGLAGPQETQYF
TRBV6-5	TRBJ2-3	NA	TRBD2	TGTGCCAGCAGTTACCTCGGACTAGTCAGACGCCCCACAGATACGCAGTATTTT	CASSYLGLVRRPTDTQYF
TRBV29-1	TRBJ2-3	NA	TRBD2	TGCAGCGTTACGCGGACTAGCGATACAGATACGCAGTATTTT	CSVTRTSDTDTQYF
TRBV5-5	TRBJ2-1	NA	TRBD1	TGTGCCAGCAGCTGGGGACAGGGATCCTACAATGAGCAGTTCTTC	CASSWGQGSYNEQFF
TRBV5-1	TRBJ2-1	few	TRBD2	TGCGCCAGCATTTCGACTAGCGGGAAATATGAGCAGTTCTTC	CASISTSGKYEQFF
TRBV7-9	TRBJ2-4	NA	NA	TGTGCCAGCAGCTTAGCATTGGGGCATATGATTAACATTCAGTACTTC	CASSLALGHMINIQYF
TRBV7-9	TRBJ2-1	few	NA	TGTGCCAGCAGCTTAGATTGGGAAGCAAATGAGCAGTTCTTC	CASSLDWEANEQFF
TRBV10-3	TRBJ2-3	NA	NA	TGTGCCATCAGTGCGCAAATGAGCACAGATACGCAGTATTTT	CAISAQMSTDTQYF
TRBV7-9	TRBJ2-1	few	NA	TGTGCCAGCAGCCCCCAGCAGGGCCCCCCGTTCTTC	CASSPQQGPPFF
TRBV4-2	TRBJ2-1	NA	TRBD2	TGTGCCAGCAGCCAAGCTTGGGGGGGGAATTACAATGAGCAGTTCTTC	CASSQAWGGNYNEQFF
TRBV4-1	TRBJ2-7	once	NA	TGCGCCAGCAGCCCGCCCCAAAGGGACAAGGGGACCTACGAGCAGTACTTC	CASSPPQRDKGTYEQYF
TRBV27	TRBJ2-7	few	TRBD2	TGTGCCAGCAGTCTCCGGGTAGCGGGAGAGTACGAGCAGTACTTC	CASSLRVAGEYEQYF
TRBV29-1	TRBJ1-1	few	NA	TGCAGCGTCTCTTCGGGGAACACTGAAGCTTTCTTT	CSVSSGNTEAFF
TRBV10-3	TRBJ2-5	NA	TRBD2	TGTGCCATCAGTGACTGGGAGGGCCCCGCTCGGGAGCAGTACTTC	CAISDWEGPAREQYF
TRBV10-3	TRBJ1-2	NA	TRBD1	TGTGCCATCAGTGAGCGGCGGGACAGATTTAACTATGGCTACACCTTC	CAISERRDRFNYGYTF
TRBV4-2	TRBJ2-1	few	TRBD2	TGTGCCAGCAGCCAAGGCGGGGGGGATAATGAGCAGTTCTTC	CASSQGGGDNEQFF
TRBV3-1	TRBJ1-6	NA	NA	TGTGCCAGCAGCCAAGTGGCAGTTTCACCCCTCCACTTT	CASSQVAVSPLHF
TRBV20-1	TRBJ2-7	few	NA	TGCAGTGCTAGCACCGCCGGCTACGAGCAGTACTTC	CSASTAGYEQYF
TRBV7-3	TRBJ2-7	NA	NA	TGTGCCAGCAGCCCGAAATGGGGCTACGAGCAGTACTTC	CASSPKWGYEQYF